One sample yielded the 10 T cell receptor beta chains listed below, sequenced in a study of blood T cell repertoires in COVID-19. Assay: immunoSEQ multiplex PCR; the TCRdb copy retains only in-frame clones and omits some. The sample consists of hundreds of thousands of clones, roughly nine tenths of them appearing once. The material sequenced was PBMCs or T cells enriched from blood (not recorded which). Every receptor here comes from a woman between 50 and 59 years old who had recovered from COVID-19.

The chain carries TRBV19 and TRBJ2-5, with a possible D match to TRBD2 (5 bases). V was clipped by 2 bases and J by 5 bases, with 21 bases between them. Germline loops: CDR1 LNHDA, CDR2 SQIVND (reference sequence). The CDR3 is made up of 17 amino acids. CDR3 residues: CASSIIRSGRAIETQYF. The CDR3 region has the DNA TGTGCCAGTAGTATAATAAGAAGCGGAAGGGCCATTGAGACCCAGTACTTC.

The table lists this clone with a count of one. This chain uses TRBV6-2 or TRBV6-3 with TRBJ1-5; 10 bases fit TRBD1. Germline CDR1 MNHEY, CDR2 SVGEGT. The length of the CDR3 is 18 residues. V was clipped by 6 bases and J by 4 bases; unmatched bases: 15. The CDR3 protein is CASSHGTGVVASNQPQHF. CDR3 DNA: TGTGCCAGCAGCCACGGGACAGGGGTGGTAGCGTCTAATCAGCCCCAGCATTTT.

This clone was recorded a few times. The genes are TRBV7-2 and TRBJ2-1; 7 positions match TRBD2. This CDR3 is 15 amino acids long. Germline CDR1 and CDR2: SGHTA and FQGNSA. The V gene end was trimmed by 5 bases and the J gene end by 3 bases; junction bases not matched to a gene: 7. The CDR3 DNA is TGTGCCAGCAGCCAGCTAGCGGATATCTACAATGAGCAGTTCTTC. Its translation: CASSQLADIYNEQFF.

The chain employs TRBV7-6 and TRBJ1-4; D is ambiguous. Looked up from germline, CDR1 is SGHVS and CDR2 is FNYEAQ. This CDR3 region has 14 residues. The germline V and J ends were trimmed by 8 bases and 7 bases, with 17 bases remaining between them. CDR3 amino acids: CASGVGVSGEKLFF. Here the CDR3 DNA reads TGTGCCAGCGGTGTCGGGGTTTCTGGTGAAAAACTGTTTTTT.

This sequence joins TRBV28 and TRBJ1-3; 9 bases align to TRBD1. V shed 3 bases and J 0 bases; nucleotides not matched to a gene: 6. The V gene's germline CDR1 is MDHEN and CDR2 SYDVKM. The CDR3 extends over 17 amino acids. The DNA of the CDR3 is TGTGCCAGCAGTTTCCTCGGGACAGGGCGCTCTGGAAACACCATATATTTT. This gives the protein CASSFLGTGRSGNTIYF.

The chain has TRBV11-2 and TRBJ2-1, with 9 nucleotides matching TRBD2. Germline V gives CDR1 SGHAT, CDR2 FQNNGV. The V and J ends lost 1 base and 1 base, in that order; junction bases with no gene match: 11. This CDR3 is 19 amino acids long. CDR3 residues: CASSLVVSSGIMSYNEQFF. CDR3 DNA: TGTGCCAGCAGCTTAGTTGTCTCTAGCGGGATTATGTCCTACAATGAGCAGTTCTTC.

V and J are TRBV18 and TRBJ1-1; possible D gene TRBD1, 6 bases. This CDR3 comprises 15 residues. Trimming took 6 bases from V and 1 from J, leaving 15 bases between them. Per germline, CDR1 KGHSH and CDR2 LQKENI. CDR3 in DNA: TGTGCCAGCTCCTGGCGCCGGGACAAGAACACTGAAGCTTTCTTT. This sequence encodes CASSWRRDKNTEAFF.

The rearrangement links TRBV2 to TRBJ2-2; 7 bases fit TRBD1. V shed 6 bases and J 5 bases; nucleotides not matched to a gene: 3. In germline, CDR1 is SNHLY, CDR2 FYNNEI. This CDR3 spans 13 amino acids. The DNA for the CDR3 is TGTGCCAGCAGCTACAGGGGAACCGGGGAGCTGTTTTTT. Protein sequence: CASSYRGTGELFF.

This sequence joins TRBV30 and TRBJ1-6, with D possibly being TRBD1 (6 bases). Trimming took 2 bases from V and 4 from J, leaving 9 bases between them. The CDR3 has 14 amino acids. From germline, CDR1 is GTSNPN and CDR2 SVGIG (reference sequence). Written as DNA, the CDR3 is TGTGCCTGGAGTCCCAGGGGTTATAATTCACCCCTCCACTTT. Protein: CAWSPRGYNSPLHF.

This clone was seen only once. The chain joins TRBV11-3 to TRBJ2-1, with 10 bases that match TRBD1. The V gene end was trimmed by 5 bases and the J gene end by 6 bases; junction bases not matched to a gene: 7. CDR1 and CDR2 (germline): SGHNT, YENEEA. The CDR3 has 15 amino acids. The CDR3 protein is CASSLGQGDRNEQFF. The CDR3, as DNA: TGTGCCAGCAGCCTTGGACAGGGGGACCGCAATGAGCAGTTCTTC.